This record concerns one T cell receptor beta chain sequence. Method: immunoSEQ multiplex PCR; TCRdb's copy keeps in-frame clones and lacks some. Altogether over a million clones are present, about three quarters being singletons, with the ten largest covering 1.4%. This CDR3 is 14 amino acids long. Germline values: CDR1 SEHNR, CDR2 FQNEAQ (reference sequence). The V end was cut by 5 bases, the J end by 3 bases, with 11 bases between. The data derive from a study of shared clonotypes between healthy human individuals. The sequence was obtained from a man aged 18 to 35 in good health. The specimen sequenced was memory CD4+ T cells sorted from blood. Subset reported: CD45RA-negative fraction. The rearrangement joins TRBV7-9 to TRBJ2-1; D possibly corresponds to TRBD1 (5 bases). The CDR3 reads CASSEIDSYNEQFF. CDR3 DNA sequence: TGTGCCAGCAGCGAAATCGACAGCTACAATGAGCAGTTCTTC.